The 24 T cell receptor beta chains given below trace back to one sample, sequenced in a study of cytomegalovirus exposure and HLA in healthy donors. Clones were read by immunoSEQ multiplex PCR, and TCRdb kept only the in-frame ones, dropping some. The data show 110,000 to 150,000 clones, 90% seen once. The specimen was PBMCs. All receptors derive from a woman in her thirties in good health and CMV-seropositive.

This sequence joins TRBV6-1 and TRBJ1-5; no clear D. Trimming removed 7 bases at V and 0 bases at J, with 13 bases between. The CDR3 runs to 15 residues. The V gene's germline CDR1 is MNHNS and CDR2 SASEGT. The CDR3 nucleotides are TGTGCCAGCATTAATTGGGCCTATAGCAATCAGCCCCAGCATTTT. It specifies CASINWAYSNQPQHF.

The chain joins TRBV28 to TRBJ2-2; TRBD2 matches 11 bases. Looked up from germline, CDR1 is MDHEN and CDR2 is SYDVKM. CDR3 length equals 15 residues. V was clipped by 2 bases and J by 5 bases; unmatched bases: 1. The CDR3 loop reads CASSLPSGGTGELFF. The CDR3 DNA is TGTGCCAGCAGTTTACCTAGCGGGGGGACCGGGGAGCTGTTTTTT.

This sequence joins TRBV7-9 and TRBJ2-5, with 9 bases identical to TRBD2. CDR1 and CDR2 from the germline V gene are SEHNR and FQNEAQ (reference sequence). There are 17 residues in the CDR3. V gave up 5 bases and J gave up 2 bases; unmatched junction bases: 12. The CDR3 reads CASSLPRDLAGQETQYF. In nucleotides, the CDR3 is TGTGCCAGCAGCCTGCCGCGAGACCTAGCGGGGCAAGAGACCCAGTACTTC.

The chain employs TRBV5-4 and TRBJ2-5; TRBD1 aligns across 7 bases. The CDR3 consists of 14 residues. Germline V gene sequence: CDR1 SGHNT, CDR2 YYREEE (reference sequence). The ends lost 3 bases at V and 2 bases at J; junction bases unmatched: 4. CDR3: CASSSRTGQETQYF. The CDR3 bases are TGTGCCAGCAGCTCGCGGACAGGTCAAGAGACCCAGTACTTC.

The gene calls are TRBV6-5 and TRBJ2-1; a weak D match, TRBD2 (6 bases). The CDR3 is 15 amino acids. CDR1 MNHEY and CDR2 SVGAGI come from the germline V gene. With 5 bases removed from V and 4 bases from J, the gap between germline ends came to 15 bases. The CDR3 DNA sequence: TGTGCCAGCAGTCCTAGAGTGGGACTTTACAATGAGCAGTTCTTC. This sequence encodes CASSPRVGLYNEQFF.

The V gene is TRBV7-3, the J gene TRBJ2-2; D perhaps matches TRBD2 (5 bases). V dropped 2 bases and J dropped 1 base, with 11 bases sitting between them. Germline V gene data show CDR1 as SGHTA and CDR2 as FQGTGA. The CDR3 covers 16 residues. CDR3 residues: CASSLRGFGNTGELFF. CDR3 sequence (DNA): TGTGCCAGCAGCTTACGAGGGTTCGGGAACACCGGGGAGCTGTTTTTT.

Here the CDR3 DNA reads TGTGCCAGCAGCGGCCGTAGCGGGAGGGAGGGCAATGAGCAGTTCTTC. Translated, it gives CASSGRSGREGNEQFF. The chain has TRBV9 and TRBJ2-1, with 11 bases lining up with TRBD2. Germline V gene lookup returns CDR1 SGDLS and CDR2 YYNGEE. There are 16 residues in the CDR3. V lost 3 bases to trimming and J lost 6 bases; unmatched junction nucleotides: 8.

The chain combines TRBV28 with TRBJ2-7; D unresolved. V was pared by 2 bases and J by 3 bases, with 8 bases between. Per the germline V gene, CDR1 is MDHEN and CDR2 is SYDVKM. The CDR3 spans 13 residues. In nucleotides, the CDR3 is TGTGCCAGCAGTTTAAATCCGGGCTACGAGCAGTACTTC. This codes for CASSLNPGYEQYF.

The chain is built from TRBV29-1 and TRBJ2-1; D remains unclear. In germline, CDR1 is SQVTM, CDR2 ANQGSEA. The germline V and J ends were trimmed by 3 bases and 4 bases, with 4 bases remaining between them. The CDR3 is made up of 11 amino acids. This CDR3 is CSVDGYNEQFF. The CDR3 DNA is TGCAGCGTTGACGGGTACAATGAGCAGTTCTTC.

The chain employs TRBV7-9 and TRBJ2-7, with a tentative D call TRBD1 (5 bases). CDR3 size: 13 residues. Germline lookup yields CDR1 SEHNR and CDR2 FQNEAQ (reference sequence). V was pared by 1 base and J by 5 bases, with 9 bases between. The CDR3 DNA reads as TGTGCCAGCAGCTTAGGGACATCGAACGAGCAGTACTTC. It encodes CASSLGTSNEQYF. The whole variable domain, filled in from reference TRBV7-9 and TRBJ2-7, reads DTGVSQNPRHKITKRGQNVTFRCDPISEHNRLYWYRQTLGQGPEFLTYFQNEAQLEKSRLLSDRFSAERPKGSFSTLEIQRTEQGDSAMYLCASSLGTSNEQYFGPGTRLTVT.

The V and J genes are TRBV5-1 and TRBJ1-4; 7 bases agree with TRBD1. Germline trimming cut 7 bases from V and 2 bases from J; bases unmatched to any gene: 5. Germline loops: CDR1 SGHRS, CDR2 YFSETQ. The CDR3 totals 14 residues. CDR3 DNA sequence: TGCGCCAGCCGGGACAGTTCTACTAATGAAAAACTGTTTTTT. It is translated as CASRDSSTNEKLFF. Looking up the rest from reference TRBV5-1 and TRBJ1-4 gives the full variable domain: KAGVTQTPRYLIKTRGQQVTLSCSPISGHRSVSWYQQTPGQGLQFLFEYFSETQRNKGNFPGRFSGRQFSNSRSEMNVSTLELGDSALYLCASRDSSTNEKLFFGSGTQLSVL.

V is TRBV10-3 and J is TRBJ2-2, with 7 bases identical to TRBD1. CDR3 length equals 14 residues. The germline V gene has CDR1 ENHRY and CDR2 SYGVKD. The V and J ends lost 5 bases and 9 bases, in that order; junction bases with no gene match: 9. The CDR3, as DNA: TGTGCCATCAGTAGCCCACAGGGGACAAGGGAGCTGTTTTTT. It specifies CAISSPQGTRELFF.

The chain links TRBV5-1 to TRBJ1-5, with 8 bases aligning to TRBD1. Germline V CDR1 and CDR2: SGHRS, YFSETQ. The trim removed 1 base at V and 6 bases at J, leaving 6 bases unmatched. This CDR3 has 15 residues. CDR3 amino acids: CASSLTGGNSQPQHF. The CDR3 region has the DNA TGCGCCAGCAGCTTGACAGGGGGGAACAGTCAGCCCCAGCATTTT.

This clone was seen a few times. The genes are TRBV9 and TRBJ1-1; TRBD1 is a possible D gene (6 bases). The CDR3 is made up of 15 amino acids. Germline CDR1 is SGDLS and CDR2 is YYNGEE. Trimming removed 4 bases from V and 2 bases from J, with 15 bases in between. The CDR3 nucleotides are TGTGCCAGCAGCCCACTGACAGGTAGAAACACTGAAGCTTTCTTT. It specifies CASSPLTGRNTEAFF. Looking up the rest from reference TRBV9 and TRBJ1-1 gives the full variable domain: DSGVTQTPKHLITATGQRVTLRCSPRSGDLSVYWYQQSLDQGLQFLIQYYNGEERAKGNILERFSAQQFPDLHSELNLSSLELGDSALYFCASSPLTGRNTEAFFGQGTRLTVV.

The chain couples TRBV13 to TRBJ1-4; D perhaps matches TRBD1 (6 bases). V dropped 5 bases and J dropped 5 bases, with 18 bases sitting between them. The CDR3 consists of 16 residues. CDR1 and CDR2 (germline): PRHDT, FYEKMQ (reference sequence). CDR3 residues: CASSVRDTAKNEKLFF. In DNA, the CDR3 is TGTGCCAGCAGCGTCCGGGACACCGCTAAGAATGAAAAACTGTTTTTT.

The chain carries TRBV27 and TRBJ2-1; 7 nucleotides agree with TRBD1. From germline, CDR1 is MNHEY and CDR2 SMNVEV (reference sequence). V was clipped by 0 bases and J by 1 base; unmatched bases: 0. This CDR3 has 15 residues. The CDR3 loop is CASSLSTGSYNEQFF. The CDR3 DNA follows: TGTGCCAGCAGTTTATCGACAGGGTCCTACAATGAGCAGTTCTTC.

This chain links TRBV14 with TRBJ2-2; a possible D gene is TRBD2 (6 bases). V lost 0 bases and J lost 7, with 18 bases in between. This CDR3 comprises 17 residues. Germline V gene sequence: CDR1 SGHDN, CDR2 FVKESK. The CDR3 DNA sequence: TGTGCCAGCAGCCAAGATCTTACACGGGAGCGGAACGGGGAGCTGTTTTTT. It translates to CASSQDLTRERNGELFF.

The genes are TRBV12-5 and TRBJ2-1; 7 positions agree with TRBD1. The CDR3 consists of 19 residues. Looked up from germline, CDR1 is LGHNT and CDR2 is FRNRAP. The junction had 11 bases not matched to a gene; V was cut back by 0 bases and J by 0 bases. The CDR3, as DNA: TGTGCTAGTGGTTTGGTTGGAGATGGACAGGTCTTCTCCTACAATGAGCAGTTCTTC. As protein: CASGLVGDGQVFSYNEQFF. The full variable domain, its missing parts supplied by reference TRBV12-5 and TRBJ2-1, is DARVTQTPRHKVTEMGQEVTMRCQPILGHNTVFWYRQTMMQGLELLAYFRNRAPLDDSGMPKDRFSAEMPDATLATLKIQPSEPRDSAVYFCASGLVGDGQVFSYNEQFFGPGTRLTVL.

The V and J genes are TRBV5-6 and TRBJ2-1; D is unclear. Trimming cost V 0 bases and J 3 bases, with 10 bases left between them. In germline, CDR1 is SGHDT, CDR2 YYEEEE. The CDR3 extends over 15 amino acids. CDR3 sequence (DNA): TGTGCCAGCAGCTTGGACTATACGAGCTACAATGAGCAGTTCTTC. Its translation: CASSLDYTSYNEQFF.

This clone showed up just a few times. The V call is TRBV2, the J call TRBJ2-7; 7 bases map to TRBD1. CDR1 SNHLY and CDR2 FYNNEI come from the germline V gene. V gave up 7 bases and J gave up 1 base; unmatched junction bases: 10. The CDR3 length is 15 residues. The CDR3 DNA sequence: TGTGCCAGCATCATGAGGGGGCGGCTATCCTACGAGCAGTACTTC. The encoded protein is CASIMRGRLSYEQYF.

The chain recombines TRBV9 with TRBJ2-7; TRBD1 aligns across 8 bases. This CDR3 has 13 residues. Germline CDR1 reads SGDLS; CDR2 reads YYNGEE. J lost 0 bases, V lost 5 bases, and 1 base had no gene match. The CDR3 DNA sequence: TGTGCCAGCAGGGACAGGGCCTCCTACGAGCAGTACTTC. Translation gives CASRDRASYEQYF.

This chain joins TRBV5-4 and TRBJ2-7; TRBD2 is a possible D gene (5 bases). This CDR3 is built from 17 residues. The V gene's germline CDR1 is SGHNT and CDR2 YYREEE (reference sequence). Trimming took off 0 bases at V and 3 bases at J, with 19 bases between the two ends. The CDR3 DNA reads TGTGCCAGCAGCTTGGCCAGGAGCGGCCCCTCCAACTACGAGCAGTACTTC. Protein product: CASSLARSGPSNYEQYF.

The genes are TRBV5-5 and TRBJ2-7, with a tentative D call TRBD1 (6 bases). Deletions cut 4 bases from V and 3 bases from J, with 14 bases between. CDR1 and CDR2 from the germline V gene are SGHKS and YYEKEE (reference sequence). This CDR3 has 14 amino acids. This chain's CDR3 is CASSPFGGGYEQYF. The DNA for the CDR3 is TGTGCCAGCAGCCCCTTTGGGGGCGGCTACGAGCAGTACTTC.

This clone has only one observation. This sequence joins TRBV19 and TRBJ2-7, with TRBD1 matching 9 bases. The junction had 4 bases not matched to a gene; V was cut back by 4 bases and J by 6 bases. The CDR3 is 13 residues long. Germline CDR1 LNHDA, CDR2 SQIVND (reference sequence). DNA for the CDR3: TGTGCCAGTAGTAGAGACAGGGGGACCGAGCAGTACTTC. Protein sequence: CASSRDRGTEQYF.